Shown below are 12 T cell receptor beta chains from a single sample sequenced in a study of early T cells in non-severe SARS-CoV-2 infection (dated by TCRdb to the early 2020s). The library was produced with 5' RACE. Sequencing was carried out with a NextSeq 500. TCRdb cleaned the public reads at Q25 with fastp, built clones with MiXCR and kept in-frame beta chains. Here each entry gathers all rows of one CDR3 protein and keeps the most common genes and DNA. The sample table lists around 40,000 distinct CDR3 sequences, roughly 11% of them with a count of one. The ten top clones hold about 9.5% of the sample. Sequenced material: whole blood. The receptor source for this set is an adult who was a healthcare worker with PCR-confirmed SARS-CoV-2 infection or an uninfected control (not recorded which).

In the case of this clonotype: A much larger clone is a single base away; this may be a read error. V is TRBV7-3 and J is TRBJ2-1, with a tentative D call TRBD2 (6 bases). V was trimmed by 5 bases and J by 9 bases, leaving 20 bases between them. The CDR3 is made up of 15 amino acids. Looked up from germline, CDR1 is SGHTA and CDR2 is FQGTGA. The CDR3 DNA is TGTGCCAGCAGCCGACGAACTATTGGAGGGGTTGAGCAGTTCTTC. This gives the protein CASSRRTIGGVEQFF.

The chain links TRBV2 to TRBJ2-3; either TRBD1 or TRBD2 may fit D (5 bases each). There are 14 residues in the CDR3. Germline values: CDR1 SNHLY, CDR2 FYNNEI. Deletions cut 9 bases from V and 0 bases from J, with 13 bases between. DNA for the CDR3: TGTGCCAGGGGGACGGAATCTAGCACAGATACGCAGTATTTT. Residues: CARGTESSTDTQYF.

This clonotype is a singleton in its sample. This chain joins TRBV9 and TRBJ2-3, with no clear D. CDR3 length: 14 residues. Trimming pared 0 bases from V and 1 base from J, leaving 6 bases between. Germline V gene lookup returns CDR1 SGDLS and CDR2 YYNGEE. As DNA, the CDR3 is TGTGCCAGCAGCGTAGGGGCACGCACAGATACGCAGTATTTT. Its protein product is CASSVGARTDTQYF.

V is TRBV5-1 and J is TRBJ2-7; possibly TRBD2 for D (6 bases). CDR1 is SGHRS and CDR2 is YFSETQ in the germline V gene. V lost 3 bases to trimming and J lost 9 bases, with 16 bases between them. The CDR3 is 13 residues long. CDR3 in DNA: TGCGCCAGCAGCTCCCGGGACGGGGGTGTGCAGTACTTC. This translates into CASSSRDGGVQYF.

This clonotype was detected only a few times. This chain connects TRBV7-9 to TRBJ2-3, with 8 bases identical to TRBD2. With V trimmed by 6 bases and J by 2 bases, 7 bases remained unmatched. Germline CDR1 is SEHNR and CDR2 is FQNEAQ (reference sequence). The CDR3 is 15 residues long. The CDR3, as DNA: TGTGCCAGCAGGAAAAGCGGGGGCCTCACAGATACGCAGTATTTT. It codes for CASRKSGGLTDTQYF.

This clonotype was recorded at least ten times. The chain links TRBV6-6 to TRBJ2-1; either TRBD1 or TRBD2 may fit D (6 bases each). The CDR3 runs to 17 residues. CDR1 and CDR2 from the germline V gene are MNHNY and SVGAGI (reference sequence). V shed 2 bases and J shed 10 bases, with 24 bases lying between them. The CDR3 here is CASSYDTFFRGVEEQFF. Written as DNA, the CDR3 is TGTGCCAGCAGTTACGACACTTTTTTTAGGGGGGTCGAGGAGCAGTTCTTC.

The table lists this clonotype with many counts. This chain joins TRBV19 and TRBJ1-2; D perhaps matches TRBD1 (6 bases). The CDR3 runs 13 residues. Trimming stripped 6 bases from V and 7 bases from J, with 15 bases between. Germline CDR1 LNHDA, CDR2 SQIVND (reference sequence). In nucleotides, the CDR3 is TGTGCCAGTAGCCAAGGACAGCCTTTTGGCTACACCTTC. Translated: CASSQGQPFGYTF.

There are a few counts of this clonotype. The CDR3, as DNA: TGTGCCAGCAGTTTCACTAGCGGGGACTACGAGCAGTACTTC. Encoded protein: CASSFTSGDYEQYF. J is TRBJ2-7 and V is TRBV6-6, with 10 bases that match TRBD2. V dropped 4 bases and J dropped 3; count of bases not matched to a gene: 3. Germline V gene sequence: CDR1 MNHNY, CDR2 SVGAGI (reference sequence). The CDR3 extends over 14 amino acids.

The CDR3 DNA reads TGTGCCAGCAAATCAGGGGGCTACATCTACGAGCAGTACTTC. It encodes CASKSGGYIYEQYF. The chain is built from TRBV6-2 or TRBV6-3 and TRBJ2-7; 8 bases map to TRBD1. This CDR3 has 14 amino acids. CDR1 and CDR2 (germline): MNHEY, SVGEGT. J gave up 3 bases and V 7 bases, and 8 bases lay outside the gene matches.

The table lists this clonotype with a few counts. J is TRBJ2-3 and V is TRBV5-6, with D unclear. Trimming pared 0 bases from V and 3 bases from J, leaving 8 bases between. This CDR3 spans 14 amino acids. Germline V CDR1 and CDR2: SGHDT, YYEEEE. The CDR3 region has the DNA TGTGCCAGCAGCTTGGCCAGCAGGACAGATACGCAGTATTTT. Translated: CASSLASRTDTQYF.

Many counts were recorded for this clonotype. The V gene is TRBV20-1, the J gene TRBJ2-1, with TRBD2 identical over 8 bases. This CDR3 region has 13 residues. Germline values: CDR1 DFQATT, CDR2 SNEGSKA (reference sequence). V was pared by 8 bases and J by 2 bases, with 5 bases of the junction left unmatched. CDR3 sequence: CSSRGVPYNEQFF. Here the CDR3 DNA reads TGCAGTTCGCGGGGGGTCCCCTACAATGAGCAGTTCTTC.

Ten or more counts support this clonotype. The V call is TRBV30, the J call TRBJ1-1; weak D call: TRBD1 (6 bases). Trimming shortened V by 0 bases and J by 1 base, and 6 bases separated the two germline ends. The CDR3 has 13 residues. Germline assignment: CDR1 GTSNPN and CDR2 SVGIG (reference sequence). CDR3: CAWSVQGNTEAFF. The CDR3 DNA reads as TGTGCCTGGAGTGTACAGGGGAACACTGAAGCTTTCTTT.